The 11 T cell receptor beta chains below all came from one sample that was sequenced in a study of CD4 T cells in relation to SARS-CoV-2 and coronaviruses. The unexposed donors gave CD4+ T cells in 2011-2018, prior to COVID-19. Isolation of CD4+ T cells took place after about 9 days in culture. Produced via immunoSEQ multiplex PCR; TCRdb's table is partial and in-frame only. This sample carries around 28,000 clones, 70% to 80% of them seen once, and the ten largest clones take approximately 20%. These receptors have no known antigen. Sample: CD4+ T cells from PBMCs, cultured in vitro. Every receptor here comes from a human donor in good health.

The J gene is TRBJ1-5, the V gene TRBV12-3 or TRBV12-4, with D maybe TRBD1 (6 bases). V lost 6 bases, J lost 5 bases, and 8 bases lay in between. The CDR3 has 12 amino acids. CDR3 region: CASRNRDQPQHF. In nucleotides, the CDR3 is TGTGCCAGCAGGAACAGGGATCAGCCCCAGCATTTT.

V is TRBV7-9 and J is TRBJ1-2; maybe TRBD1 (6 bases). Germline loops: CDR1 SEHNR, CDR2 FQNEAQ (reference sequence). The CDR3 covers 12 residues. The CDR3 nucleotides read TGTGGAGTAGGGGGATCGGATCGAGGCTACACCTTC. It codes for CGVGGSDRGYTF.

The genes are TRBV5-1 and TRBJ2-1, with TRBD1 matching over 10 bases. This CDR3 is 15 amino acids long. The germline V gene encodes CDR1 SGHRS and CDR2 YFSETQ. V lost 4 bases and J lost 6; bases outside the gene matches: 7. The CDR3 DNA reads TGCGCCAGCAGCCCGGAGACAGGGGGCCGCAATGAGCAGTTCTTC. Its protein is CASSPETGGRNEQFF. Looking up the rest from reference TRBV5-1 and TRBJ2-1 gives the full variable domain: KAGVTQTPRYLIKTRGQQVTLSCSPISGHRSVSWYQQTPGQGLQFLFEYFSETQRNKGNFPGRFSGRQFSNSRSEMNVSTLELGDSALYLCASSPETGGRNEQFFGPGTRLTVL.

CDR3 sequence (DNA): TGTGCCAGTAGTACACAGTCCCGGAGCGGCACAGATACGCAGTATTTT. It codes for CASSTQSRSGTDTQYF. The chain is built from TRBV19 and TRBJ2-3; D is undetermined. The V gene's germline CDR1 is LNHDA and CDR2 SQIVND (reference sequence). V was pared by 4 bases and J by 1 base, with 15 bases between. This CDR3 is built from 16 residues.

This clone was seen more than once but under ten times. The CDR3 bases are TGCGCCAGCAGCCACTACAATGAGCAGTTCTTC. Translation gives CASSHYNEQFF. V usage is TRBV4-1 and J usage is TRBJ2-1; D is unresolved. V was cut by 3 bases and J by 3 bases, with 0 bases left in between. Germline assignment: CDR1 MGHRA and CDR2 YSYEKL. The CDR3 is 11 amino acids.

This chain joins TRBV19 and TRBJ2-7; no clear D. The V end lost 3 bases, the J end lost 3 bases, and 12 bases lay between the germline ends. CDR1 LNHDA and CDR2 SQIVND come from the germline V gene (reference sequence). The CDR3 runs to 14 residues. The CDR3 sequence is CASSIPGNGYEQYF. CDR3 nucleotide sequence: TGTGCCAGTAGTATTCCGGGTAACGGCTACGAGCAGTACTTC.

This chain links TRBV28 with TRBJ2-4; D gene unclear. CDR1 and CDR2 (germline): MDHEN, SYDVKM. Trimming took off 3 bases at V and 8 bases at J, with 14 bases between the two ends. This CDR3 comprises 14 residues. In DNA, the CDR3 is TGTGCCAGCAGTTTTTCCGGCATCCGACACATTCAGTACTTC. It encodes CASSFSGIRHIQYF.

The chain joins TRBV19 to TRBJ1-3; tentatively, D is TRBD1 (6 bases). Trimming cost V 8 bases and J 2 bases, with 13 bases left between them. CDR3 length equals 14 residues. Germline CDR1 is LNHDA and CDR2 is SQIVND (reference sequence). The CDR3 loop reads CASWRGVTGNTIYF. As DNA, the CDR3 is TGTGCCAGTTGGAGGGGGGTAACTGGAAACACCATATATTTT.

This clone was seen once. This chain uses TRBV19 with TRBJ1-5; D unresolved. Germline V gene data show CDR1 as LNHDA and CDR2 as SQIVND (reference sequence). V was shortened by 6 bases and J by 1 base, with 7 bases between the two germline ends. This CDR3 comprises 13 residues. The CDR3: CASSRESNQPQHF. CDR3 bases: TGTGCCAGTAGCCGGGAAAGCAATCAGCCCCAGCATTTT.

The CDR3, as DNA: TGTGCCAGTGCGCAACAGGGAAATAATTCACCCCTCCACTTT. Translated, it gives CASAQQGNNSPLHF. This rearrangement joins TRBV19 to TRBJ1-6, with D maybe TRBD1 (6 bases). The V gene's germline CDR1 is LNHDA and CDR2 SQIVND (reference sequence). V was shortened by 8 bases and J by 5 bases, with 13 bases between the two germline ends. The CDR3 has 14 amino acids.

This sequence joins TRBV9 and TRBJ1-2; 8 bases match TRBD1. The CDR3 sequence is 14 residues long. Unmatched junction bases numbered 6, after V lost 4 bases and J lost 4 bases. Germline CDR1 SGDLS, CDR2 YYNGEE. CDR3: CASSTGTGPYGYTF. The CDR3 DNA follows: TGTGCCAGCAGCACTGGGACAGGCCCCTATGGCTACACCTTC.